A single sample is the source of the 9 T cell receptor beta chains below, sequenced in a study of identical twins. Using its own MiXCR run on the 5' RACE reads, TCRdb lists one record per CDR3 protein. In the table there are hundreds of thousands of distinct CDR3 sequences, about 20% of which are singletons. Another study also made use of these data, one on T cells expressing NK-cell markers.

Input material: PBMCs. Receptors were obtained from a woman younger than 30 in good health.

This clonotype has just a few counts. V usage is TRBV7-2 and J usage is TRBJ2-3; D may be TRBD2 (6 bases). Looked up from germline, CDR1 is SGHTA and CDR2 is FQGNSA. CDR3 size: 16 residues. The V end lost 8 bases, the J end lost 2 bases, and 20 bases lay between the germline ends. CDR3 protein: CASLSGLLATTDTQYF. The CDR3 DNA is TGTGCCAGCCTATCGGGACTCTTAGCAACCACAGATACGCAGTATTTT.

The chain employs TRBV4-1 and TRBJ2-7, with unresolved D. Looked up from germline, CDR1 is MGHRA and CDR2 is YSYEKL. The CDR3 loop spans 13 amino acids. Trimming stripped 1 base from V and 5 bases from J, with 9 bases between. Here the CDR3 reads CASSQGGLDEQYF. CDR3 DNA: TGCGCCAGCAGCCAAGGGGGTTTGGACGAGCAGTACTTC.

The DNA for the CDR3 is TGTGCCACCAGCAGAGGGGACAGGAACTATGGCTACACCTTC. Translated, it gives CATSRGDRNYGYTF. The V call is TRBV15, the J call TRBJ1-2; TRBD1 matches at 8 bases. CDR1 LNHNV and CDR2 YYDKDF come from the germline V gene (reference sequence). V shed 1 base, J shed 2 bases, and the junction held 0 bases outside the gene matches. CDR3 length equals 14 residues.

This clonotype was picked up a small number of times. The rearrangement uses TRBV20-1 and TRBJ2-1; D unresolved. Trimming pared 5 bases from V and 0 bases from J, leaving 17 bases between. Germline V gene data show CDR1 as DFQATT and CDR2 as SNEGSKA (reference sequence). The CDR3 contains 16 residues. The CDR3 here is CSADNLASGSYNEQFF. DNA for the CDR3: TGCAGTGCTGACAACTTAGCTTCGGGCTCCTACAATGAGCAGTTCTTC.

This clonotype was seen a few times. The chain is built from TRBV20-1 and TRBJ2-7, with a tentative D call TRBD1 (7 bases). Trimming left V 7 bases short and J 3 bases short, with 16 bases between. CDR1 is DFQATT and CDR2 is SNEGSKA in the germline V gene (reference sequence). The CDR3 runs to 13 residues. The CDR3: CSVRGVRGYEQYF. CDR3 in DNA: TGCAGTGTCAGGGGGGTACGGGGCTACGAGCAGTACTTC.

In nucleotides, the CDR3 is TGCAGTGCTAGAGATCTAGGCACCATAGGTTACGAGCAGTACTTC. This sequence encodes CSARDLGTIGYEQYF. The rearrangement uses TRBV20-1 and TRBJ2-7; D is unclear. The ends were cut back, 0 bases at V and 4 bases at J, with 16 bases in the middle. CDR1 DFQATT and CDR2 SNEGSKA come from the germline V gene (reference sequence). The CDR3 covers 15 residues.

This clonotype has a count of ten or more. This chain joins TRBV3-1 and TRBJ2-7; 7 positions match TRBD2. V dropped 1 base and J dropped 2; count of bases not matched to a gene: 2. The CDR3 has 14 amino acids. The germline gives CDR1 LGHDT, CDR2 YNNKEL (reference sequence). The CDR3 region has the DNA TGTGCCAGCAGCCAAGTTCGGGGGGCCTACGAGCAGTACTTC. The encoded protein is CASSQVRGAYEQYF.

Many counts were recorded for this clonotype. The chain has TRBV20-1 and TRBJ1-1; tentatively, D is TRBD1 (5 bases). CDR3 length equals 12 residues. Germline values: CDR1 DFQATT, CDR2 SNEGSKA (reference sequence). CDR3 sequence: CSAGRGNTEAFF. The CDR3 nucleotides read TGCAGCGCCGGAAGGGGGAACACTGAAGCTTTCTTT.

This clonotype was observed a handful of times. The gene calls are TRBV5-1 and TRBJ1-2; no clear D. This CDR3 is 13 amino acids long. V was pared by 4 bases and J by 3 bases, with 10 bases between. CDR1 and CDR2 (germline): SGHRS, YFSETQ. The CDR3 nucleotides are TGCGCCAGCAGCGGAAACGAGCACTATGGCTACACCTTC. As protein: CASSGNEHYGYTF.